The 23 T cell receptor beta chains given below trace back to one sample, sequenced in a study of cytomegalovirus exposure and HLA in healthy donors. Vbeta (60) and Jbeta (13) primers were used in the PCR. This table comes from immunoSEQ multiplex PCR, and its TCRdb copy is limited to in-frame clones, with some not included. The sample lists more than 110,000 clones; 80% to 85% were seen once. The specimen sequenced was PBMCs. These receptors were collected from a female donor in good health and CMV-seronegative.

The chain employs TRBV5-4 and TRBJ2-7; TRBD1 matches at 8 bases. The CDR3 is 14 residues long. CDR1 is SGHNT, CDR2 YYREEE, per germline (reference sequence). Unmatched junction bases numbered 8, after V lost 0 bases and J lost 9 bases. The CDR3 nucleotides read TGTGCCAGCAGCTTGGAAACTGGACAGGGCGGGCAGTACTTC. Translation gives CASSLETGQGGQYF.

The chain uses TRBV2 and TRBJ2-7, with D uncertain. This CDR3 has 13 amino acids. Germline-derived CDR1 and CDR2 are SNHLY and FYNNEI. The germline V and J ends were trimmed by 3 bases and 0 bases, with 6 bases remaining between them. CDR3: CASSERSSYEQYF. The DNA of the CDR3 is TGTGCCAGCAGTGAGCGGAGCTCCTACGAGCAGTACTTC.

The V gene is TRBV28, the J gene TRBJ2-5, with D possibly TRBD1 on 5 matching bases. The V end was cut by 6 bases, the J end by 6 bases, with 14 bases between. Germline CDR1 and CDR2: MDHEN and SYDVKM. The CDR3 has 13 amino acids. CDR3 in amino acids: CASSSQGPQTQYF. In DNA, the CDR3 is TGTGCCAGCAGCTCTCAGGGTCCGCAGACCCAGTACTTC.

The chain joins TRBV10-2 to TRBJ2-1; 11 nucleotides match TRBD2. This CDR3 contains 16 residues. Germline-derived CDR1 and CDR2 are WSHSY and SAAADI. The junction had 9 bases not matched to a gene; V was cut back by 6 bases and J by 5 bases. CDR3 nucleotide sequence: TGCGCCAGCAGCGGCGAGGGACTAGCGGTAGACAATGAGCAGTTCTTC. It is translated as CASSGEGLAVDNEQFF.

By sample fraction, this clone is medium-sized. The rearrangement uses TRBV6-1 and TRBJ2-1; D is unresolved. The CDR3 runs to 15 residues. Between the trimmed V and J ends, which lost 2 bases and 8 bases, there was a span of 16 bases. Germline loops: CDR1 MNHNS, CDR2 SASEGT. In nucleotides, the CDR3 is TGTGCCAGCAGTGAAAGTCGTGGTAGACTCTATGAGCAGTTCTTC. Protein sequence: CASSESRGRLYEQFF.

This clone was seen once. The chain joins TRBV9 to TRBJ2-1, with 12 bases fitting TRBD2. The J segment lost 0 bases and the V segment lost 4 bases, leaving 8 bases of the junction unmatched. Germline CDR1 SGDLS, CDR2 YYNGEE. This CDR3 comprises 18 residues. CDR3 nucleotide sequence: TGTGCCAGCAGCCGTCCCGGGACTAGCGGGTTCTCCTACAATGAGCAGTTCTTC. Encoded protein: CASSRPGTSGFSYNEQFF. Full variable domain (outside the CDR3, taken from reference TRBV9 and TRBJ2-1): DSGVTQTPKHLITATGQRVTLRCSPRSGDLSVYWYQQSLDQGLQFLIQYYNGEERAKGNILERFSAQQFPDLHSELNLSSLELGDSALYFCASSRPGTSGFSYNEQFFGPGTRLTVL.

V is TRBV9 and J is TRBJ2-2, with 12 bases fitting TRBD2. With 4 bases clipped from V and 4 bases from J, the junction kept 5 bases outside the gene matches. This CDR3 has 16 residues. Germline V gives CDR1 SGDLS, CDR2 YYNGEE. This CDR3 is CASSFRLAGATGELFF. The CDR3 DNA reads TGTGCCAGCAGCTTCCGACTAGCGGGAGCCACCGGGGAGCTGTTTTTT.

This clone was seen once. J is TRBJ2-3 and V is TRBV5-6; 8 nucleotides line up with TRBD1. This CDR3 has 15 residues. Losses at the gene ends were 3 bases for V and 1 base for J; bases not matched to a gene: 4. The V gene's germline CDR1 is SGHDT and CDR2 YYEEEE. This CDR3 is CASSYQTGGTDTQYF. CDR3 DNA sequence: TGTGCCAGCAGCTACCAGACAGGGGGCACAGATACGCAGTATTTT.

The V gene is TRBV29-1, the J gene TRBJ1-1, with 8 positions matching TRBD1. The germline V gene encodes CDR1 SQVTM and CDR2 ANQGSEA. CDR3 length: 14 amino acids. The trim removed 0 bases at V and 5 bases at J, leaving 5 bases unmatched. This CDR3 reads CSVEDNRGGTEAFF. Here the CDR3 DNA reads TGCAGCGTTGAAGATAACAGGGGGGGAACTGAAGCTTTCTTT.

V and J are TRBV9 and TRBJ1-5; tentative D call: TRBD1 (6 bases). The CDR3 spans 15 residues. The germline gives CDR1 SGDLS, CDR2 YYNGEE. Trimming stripped 0 bases from V and 3 bases from J, with 10 bases between. The CDR3 protein is CASSVGQVFNQPQHF. The DNA of the CDR3 is TGTGCCAGCAGCGTAGGACAGGTTTTCAATCAGCCCCAGCATTTT.

V and J are TRBV2 and TRBJ2-7; TRBD2 matches at 10 bases. CDR1 is SNHLY and CDR2 is FYNNEI in the germline V gene. V gave up 6 bases and J gave up 3 bases; unmatched junction bases: 5. The CDR3 sequence is 14 residues long. The CDR3 DNA sequence: TGTGCCAGCAGCCTAGCGGGAGCAATCTACGAGCAGTACTTC. It yields the protein CASSLAGAIYEQYF. Looking up the rest from reference TRBV2 and TRBJ2-7 gives the full variable domain: EPEVTQTPSHQVTQMGQEVILRCVPISNHLYFYWYRQILGQKVEFLVSFYNNEISEKSEIFDDQFSVERPDGSNFTLKIRSTKLEDSAMYFCASSLAGAIYEQYFGPGTRLTVT.

The chain joins TRBV13 to TRBJ2-7; D might be TRBD2 (6 bases). The CDR3 is 15 amino acids. The germline CDR1 and CDR2 sequences are PRHDT and FYEKMQ (reference sequence). The V and J ends lost 4 bases and 2 bases respectively, with 15 bases between them. CDR3 coding DNA: TGTGCCAGCAGCTCTTATAGCGGAGCTACCTACGAGCAGTACTTC. Its protein product is CASSSYSGATYEQYF.

This chain connects TRBV4-1 to TRBJ2-7; 15 nucleotides match TRBD2. This CDR3 has 17 amino acids. V lost 2 bases to trimming and J lost 5 bases; unmatched junction nucleotides: 7. Germline values: CDR1 MGHRA, CDR2 YSYEKL. Here the CDR3 reads CASSQNAGLAGGHEQYF. Here the CDR3 DNA reads TGCGCCAGCAGCCAAAACGCGGGACTAGCGGGAGGACACGAGCAGTACTTC.

CDR3 protein: CASSLKWTSGRAAKNIQYF. The DNA for the CDR3 is TGTGCCAGCAGCTTGAAGTGGACTAGCGGGAGGGCGGCCAAAAACATTCAGTACTTC. The gene calls are TRBV5-4 and TRBJ2-4, with TRBD2 identical over 15 bases. The germline gives CDR1 SGHNT, CDR2 YYREEE (reference sequence). Losses at the gene ends were 1 base for V and 1 base for J; bases not matched to a gene: 6. The CDR3 consists of 19 residues.

The rearrangement joins TRBV2 to TRBJ2-3; tentative D call: TRBD2 (6 bases). Germline CDR1 and CDR2: SNHLY and FYNNEI. V was trimmed by 2 bases and J by 6 bases, leaving 18 bases between them. The CDR3 runs 16 residues. This chain's CDR3 is CASSEWGEAPLDTQYF. CDR3 nucleotide sequence: TGTGCCAGCAGTGAATGGGGGGAGGCCCCACTGGATACGCAGTATTTT.

The chain couples TRBV10-3 to TRBJ2-7; 7 bases line up with TRBD1. The V gene end was trimmed by 6 bases and the J gene end by 5 bases; junction bases not matched to a gene: 10. The CDR3 runs 14 residues. Germline CDR1 ENHRY, CDR2 SYGVKD. The CDR3 sequence is CAISEPNRGHEQYF. The CDR3 DNA sequence: TGTGCCATCAGCGAGCCTAACAGGGGACACGAGCAGTACTTC.

Here the CDR3 reads CASSPKSTVQPQHF. As DNA, the CDR3 is TGTGCCAGCTCACCAAAAAGTACAGTCCAGCCCCAGCATTTT. The rearrangement links TRBV18 to TRBJ1-5; no clear D. CDR1 is KGHSH, CDR2 LQKENI, per germline. The CDR3 is 14 residues long. V was cut by 2 bases and J by 7 bases, with 12 bases left in between.

CDR3 DNA sequence: TGTGCCAGCAGACGGACAGGAGTTAATGAAAAACTGTTTTTT. This gives the protein CASRRTGVNEKLFF. This rearrangement joins TRBV5-5 to TRBJ1-4; the match to TRBD1 covers 7 bases. CDR1 is SGHKS and CDR2 is YYEKEE in the germline V gene (reference sequence). Unmatched junction bases numbered 5, after V lost 5 bases and J lost 4 bases. This CDR3 spans 14 amino acids.

Only a few counts were recorded for this clone. V and J are TRBV5-6 and TRBJ1-4; D perhaps matches TRBD1 (5 bases). The CDR3 runs 13 residues. The germline gives CDR1 SGHDT, CDR2 YYEEEE. Trimming shortened V by 0 bases and J by 6 bases, and 6 bases separated the two germline ends. The CDR3 loop is CASSLGGDEKLFF. In nucleotides, the CDR3 is TGTGCCAGCAGCTTGGGGGGGGATGAAAAACTGTTTTTT.

The J gene is TRBJ2-1, the V gene TRBV6-5, with 8 bases that match TRBD1. V was pared by 5 bases and J by 10 bases, with 7 bases of the junction left unmatched. In germline, CDR1 is MNHEY, CDR2 SVGAGI. The CDR3 totals 13 residues. In nucleotides, the CDR3 is TGTGCCAGCAGTCCGGGCAGGGGGCAGGAGCAGTTCTTC. As protein: CASSPGRGQEQFF.

The chain has TRBV2 and TRBJ2-7; 8 nucleotides agree with TRBD1. The CDR3 spans 12 residues. With V trimmed by 9 bases and J by 1 base, 2 bases remained unmatched. CDR1 is SNHLY and CDR2 is FYNNEI in the germline V gene. The CDR3 DNA follows: TGTGCCAGTAGGACAGGGTCCTACGAGCAGTACTTC. Translated, it gives CASRTGSYEQYF.

The CDR3 coding sequence is TGTGCCAGCAGCTTCAGGGGGGCTAATGAAAAACTGTTTTTT. It specifies CASSFRGANEKLFF. The chain couples TRBV13 to TRBJ1-4; 7 nucleotides match TRBD1. Germline CDR1 and CDR2: PRHDT and FYEKMQ (reference sequence). J was trimmed by 3 bases and V by 3 bases; bases with no gene match: 1. CDR3 size: 14 residues.

The V gene is TRBV6-1, the J gene TRBJ2-7; D is uncertain. The V end lost 2 bases, the J end lost 3 bases, and 11 bases lay between the germline ends. From germline, CDR1 is MNHNS and CDR2 SASEGT. This CDR3 is 14 amino acids long. DNA of the CDR3: TGTGCCAGCAGTGAACTAGACGTCAGCTACGAGCAGTACTTC. Its protein product is CASSELDVSYEQYF.